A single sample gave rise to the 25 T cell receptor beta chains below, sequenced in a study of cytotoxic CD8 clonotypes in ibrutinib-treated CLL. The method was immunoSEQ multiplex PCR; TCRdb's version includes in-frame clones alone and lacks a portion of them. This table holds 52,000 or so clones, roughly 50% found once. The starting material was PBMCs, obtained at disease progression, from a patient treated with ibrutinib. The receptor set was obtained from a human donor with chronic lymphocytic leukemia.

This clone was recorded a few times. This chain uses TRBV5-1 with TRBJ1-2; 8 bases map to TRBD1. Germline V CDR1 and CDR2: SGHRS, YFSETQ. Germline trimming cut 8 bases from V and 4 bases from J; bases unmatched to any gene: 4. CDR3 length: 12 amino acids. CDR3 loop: CASYDRGYGYTF. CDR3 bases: TGCGCCAGTTACGACAGGGGCTATGGCTACACCTTC.

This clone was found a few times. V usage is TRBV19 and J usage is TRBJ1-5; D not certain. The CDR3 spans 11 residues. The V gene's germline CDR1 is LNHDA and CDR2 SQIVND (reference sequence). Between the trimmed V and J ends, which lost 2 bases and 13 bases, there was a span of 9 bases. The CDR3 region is CASSIMTTQHF. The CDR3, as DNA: TGTGCCAGTAGTATAATGACCACACAGCATTTT.

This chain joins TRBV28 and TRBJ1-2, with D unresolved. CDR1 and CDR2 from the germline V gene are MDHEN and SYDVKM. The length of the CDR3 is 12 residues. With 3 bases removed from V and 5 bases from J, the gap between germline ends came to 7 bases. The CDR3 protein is CASSFLGYGYTF. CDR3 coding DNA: TGTGCCAGCAGTTTCCTTGGGTATGGCTACACCTTC.

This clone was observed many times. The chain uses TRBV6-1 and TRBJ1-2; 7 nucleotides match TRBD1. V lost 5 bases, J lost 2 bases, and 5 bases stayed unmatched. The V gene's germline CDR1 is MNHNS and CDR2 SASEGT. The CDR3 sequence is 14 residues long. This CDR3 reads CASSKGTANYGYTF. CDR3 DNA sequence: TGTGCCAGCAGTAAGGGGACAGCGAACTATGGCTACACCTTC.

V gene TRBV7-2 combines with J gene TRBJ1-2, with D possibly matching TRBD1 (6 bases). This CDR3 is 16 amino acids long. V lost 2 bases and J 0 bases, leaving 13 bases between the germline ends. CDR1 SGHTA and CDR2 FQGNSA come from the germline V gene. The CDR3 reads CASSLSSGQANYGYTF. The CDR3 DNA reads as TGTGCCAGCAGCTTATCCTCGGGACAAGCTAACTATGGCTACACCTTC.

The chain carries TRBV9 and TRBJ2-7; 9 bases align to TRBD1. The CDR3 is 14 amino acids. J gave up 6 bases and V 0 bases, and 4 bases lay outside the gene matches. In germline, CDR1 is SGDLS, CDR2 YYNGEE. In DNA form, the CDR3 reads TGTGCCAGCAGCGTAGGGACAGGGGTTTCCGAGCAGTACTTC. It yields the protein CASSVGTGVSEQYF.

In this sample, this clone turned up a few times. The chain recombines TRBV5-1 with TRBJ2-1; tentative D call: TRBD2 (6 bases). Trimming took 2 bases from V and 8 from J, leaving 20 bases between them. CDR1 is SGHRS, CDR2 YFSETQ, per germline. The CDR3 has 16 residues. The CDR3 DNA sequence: TGCGCCAGCAGCTTTGATAGGAGGGCCTGGGTCGATGAGCAGTTCTTC. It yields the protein CASSFDRRAWVDEQFF.

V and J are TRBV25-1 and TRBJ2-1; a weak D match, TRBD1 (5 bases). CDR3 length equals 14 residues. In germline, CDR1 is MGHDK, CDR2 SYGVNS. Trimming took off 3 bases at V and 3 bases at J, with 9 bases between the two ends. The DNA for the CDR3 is TGTGCCAGCAGTGACAGGGTTTTCTACAATGAGCAGTTCTTC. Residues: CASSDRVFYNEQFF.

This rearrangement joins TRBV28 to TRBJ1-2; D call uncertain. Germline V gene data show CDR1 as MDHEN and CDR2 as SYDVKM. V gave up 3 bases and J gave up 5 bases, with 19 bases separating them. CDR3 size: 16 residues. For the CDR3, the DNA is TGTGCCAGCAGTTTTACCTCCCTGGGCGCGGAATATGGCTACACCTTC. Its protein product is CASSFTSLGAEYGYTF.

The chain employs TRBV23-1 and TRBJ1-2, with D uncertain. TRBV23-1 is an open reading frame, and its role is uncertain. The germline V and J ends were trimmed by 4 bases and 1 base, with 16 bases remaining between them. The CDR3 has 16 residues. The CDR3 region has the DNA TGCGCCAGCAGTCTGGCTGGGTGCCTCGATAACTATGGCTACACCTTC. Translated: CASSLAGCLDNYGYTF.

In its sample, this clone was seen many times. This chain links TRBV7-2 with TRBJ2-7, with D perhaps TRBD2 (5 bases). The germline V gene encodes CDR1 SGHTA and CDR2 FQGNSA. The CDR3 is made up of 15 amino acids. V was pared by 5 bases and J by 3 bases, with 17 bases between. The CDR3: CASSEADGVHYEQYF. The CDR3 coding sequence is TGTGCCAGCAGCGAAGCGGACGGAGTGCACTACGAGCAGTACTTC.

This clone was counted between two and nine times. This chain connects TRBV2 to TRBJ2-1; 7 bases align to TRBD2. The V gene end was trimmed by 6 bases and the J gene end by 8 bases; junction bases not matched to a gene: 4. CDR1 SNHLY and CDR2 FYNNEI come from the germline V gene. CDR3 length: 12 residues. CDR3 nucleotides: TGTGCCAGCAGAGCGGGGCTGGATGAGCAGTTCTTC. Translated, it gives CASRAGLDEQFF.

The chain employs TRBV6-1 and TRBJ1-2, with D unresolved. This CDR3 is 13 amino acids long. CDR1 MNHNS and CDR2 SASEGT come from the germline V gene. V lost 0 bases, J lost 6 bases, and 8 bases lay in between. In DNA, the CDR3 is TGTGCCAGCAGTGAAGCTGGGATCAATGGCTACACCTTC. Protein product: CASSEAGINGYTF.

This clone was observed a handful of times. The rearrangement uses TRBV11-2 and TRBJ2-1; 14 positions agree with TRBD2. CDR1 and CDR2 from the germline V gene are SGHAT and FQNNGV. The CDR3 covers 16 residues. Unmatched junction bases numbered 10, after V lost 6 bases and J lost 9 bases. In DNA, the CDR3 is TGTGCCAGCAGAATGGGACTAGCGGGAGTGTTAGGTGAGCAGTTCTTC. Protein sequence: CASRMGLAGVLGEQFF.

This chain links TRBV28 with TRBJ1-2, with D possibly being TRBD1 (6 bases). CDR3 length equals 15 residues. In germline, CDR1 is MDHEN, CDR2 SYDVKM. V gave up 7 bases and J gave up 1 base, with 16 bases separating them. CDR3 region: CASTLGGGLNYGYTF. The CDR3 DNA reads TGTGCCAGCACCCTCGGGGGGGGCCTTAACTATGGCTACACCTTC.

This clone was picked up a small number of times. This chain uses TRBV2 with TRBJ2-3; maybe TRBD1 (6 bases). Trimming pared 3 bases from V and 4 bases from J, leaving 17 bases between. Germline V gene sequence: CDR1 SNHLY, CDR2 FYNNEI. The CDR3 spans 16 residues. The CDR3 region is CASSDRGGGRADTQYF. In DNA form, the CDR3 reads TGTGCCAGCAGTGACCGAGGGGGTGGCAGGGCAGATACGCAGTATTTT.

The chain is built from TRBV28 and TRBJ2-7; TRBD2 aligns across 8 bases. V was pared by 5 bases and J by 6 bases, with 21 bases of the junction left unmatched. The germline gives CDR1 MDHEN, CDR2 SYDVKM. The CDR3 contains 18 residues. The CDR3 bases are TGTGCCAGCAGTCTCGGCGGGGGGTTGCCTACGTGGGTTGGCGAGCAGTACTTC. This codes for CASSLGGGLPTWVGEQYF.

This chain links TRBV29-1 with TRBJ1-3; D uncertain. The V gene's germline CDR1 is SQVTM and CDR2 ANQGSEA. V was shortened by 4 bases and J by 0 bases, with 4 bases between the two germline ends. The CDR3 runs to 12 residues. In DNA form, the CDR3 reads TGCAGCGTTGCCATCTCTGGAAACACCATATATTTT. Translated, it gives CSVAISGNTIYF.

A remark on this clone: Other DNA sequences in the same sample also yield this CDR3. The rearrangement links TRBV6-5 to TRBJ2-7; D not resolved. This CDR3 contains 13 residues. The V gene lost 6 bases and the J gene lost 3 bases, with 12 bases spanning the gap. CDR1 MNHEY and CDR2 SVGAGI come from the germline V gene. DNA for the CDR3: TGTGCCAGCAGCGCCGGGCCGAGCTACGAGCAGTACTTC. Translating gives CASSAGPSYEQYF.

CDR3 DNA: TGCGCCAGCAGCCGCCAGATGGGAGGGTATGGCTACACCTTC. Amino acid sequence: CASSRQMGGYGYTF. The rearrangement joins TRBV4-1 to TRBJ1-2; D gene unclear. The CDR3 runs to 14 residues. The germline V gene has CDR1 MGHRA and CDR2 YSYEKL. V lost 4 bases, J lost 5 bases, and 14 bases lay in between.

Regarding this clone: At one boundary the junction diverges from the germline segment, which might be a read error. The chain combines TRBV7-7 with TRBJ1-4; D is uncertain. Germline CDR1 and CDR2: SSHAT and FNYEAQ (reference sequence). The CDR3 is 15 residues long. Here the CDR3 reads CASSQGPSKDEKLFF. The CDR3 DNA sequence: TGTGCTAGCAGCCAAGGCCCTTCCAAAGATGAAAAACTGTTTTTT.

This CDR3 is CASSTRRTGSGNTIYF. The DNA for the CDR3 is TGTGCCAGCAGCACGCGGCGGACAGGCTCTGGAAACACCATATATTTT. This chain joins TRBV21-1 and TRBJ1-3; the tabulated D call, TRBD1, remains unverified against the DNA. TRBV21-1 is a documented pseudogene. This CDR3 region has 16 residues.

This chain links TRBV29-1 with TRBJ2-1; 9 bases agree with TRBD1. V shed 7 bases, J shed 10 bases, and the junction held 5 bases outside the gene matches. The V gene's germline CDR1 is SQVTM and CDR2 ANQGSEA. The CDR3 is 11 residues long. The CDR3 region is CSEQGAWEQFF. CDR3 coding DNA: TGCAGCGAACAGGGGGCTTGGGAGCAGTTCTTC.

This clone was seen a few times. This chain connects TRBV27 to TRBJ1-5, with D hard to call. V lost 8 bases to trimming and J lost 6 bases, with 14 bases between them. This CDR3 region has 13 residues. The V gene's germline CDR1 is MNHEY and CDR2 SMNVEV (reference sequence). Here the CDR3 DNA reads TGTGCCAGCTCTTACGGAGGCGTTCAGCCCCAGCATTTT. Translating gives CASSYGGVQPQHF.

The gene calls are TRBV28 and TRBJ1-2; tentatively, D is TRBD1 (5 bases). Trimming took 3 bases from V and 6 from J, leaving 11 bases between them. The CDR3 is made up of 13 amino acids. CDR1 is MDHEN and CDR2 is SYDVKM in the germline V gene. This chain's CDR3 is CASSFRQGDGYTF. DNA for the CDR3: TGTGCCAGCAGTTTTCGCCAGGGCGATGGCTACACCTTC.